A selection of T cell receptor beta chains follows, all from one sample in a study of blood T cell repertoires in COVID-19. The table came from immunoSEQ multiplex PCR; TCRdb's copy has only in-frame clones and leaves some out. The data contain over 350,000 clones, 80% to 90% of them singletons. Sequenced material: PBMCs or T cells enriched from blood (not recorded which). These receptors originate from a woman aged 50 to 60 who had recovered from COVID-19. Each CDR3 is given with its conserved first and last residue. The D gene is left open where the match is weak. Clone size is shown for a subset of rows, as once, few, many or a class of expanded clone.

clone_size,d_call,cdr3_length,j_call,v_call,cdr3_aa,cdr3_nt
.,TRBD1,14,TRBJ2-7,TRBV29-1,CSVEGQGKPYEQYF,TGCAGCGTCGAGGGACAGGGTAAGCCTTACGAGCAGTACTTC
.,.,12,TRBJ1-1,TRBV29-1,CSAGRGDTEAFF,TGCAGCGCTGGACGGGGGGACACTGAAGCTTTCTTT
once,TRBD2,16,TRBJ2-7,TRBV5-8,CASNPRGRGAPYEQYF,TGTGCCAGCAACCCCCGGGGGAGGGGCGCACCCTACGAGCAGTACTTC
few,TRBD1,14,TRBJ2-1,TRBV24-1,CATRGTGGYNEQFF,TGTGCCACCAGGGGGACAGGGGGGTACAATGAGCAGTTCTTC
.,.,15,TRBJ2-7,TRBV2,CASSPRSTSSYEQYF,TGTGCCAGCAGTCCCAGGTCCACCTCATCCTACGAGCAGTACTTC
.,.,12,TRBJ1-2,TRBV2,CASSERGWGYTF,TGTGCCAGCAGTGAACGGGGATGGGGCTACACCTTC
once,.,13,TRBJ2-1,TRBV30,CAWSVIADNEQFF,TGTGCCTGGAGTGTTATAGCGGACAATGAGCAGTTCTTC
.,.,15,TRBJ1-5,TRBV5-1,CASRPVPGGNQPQHF,TGCGCCAGCCGGCCTGTGCCAGGTGGCAATCAGCCCCAGCATTTT
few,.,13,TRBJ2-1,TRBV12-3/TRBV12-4,CASRKGVSNEQFF,TGTGCCAGCAGAAAAGGAGTTTCCAATGAGCAGTTCTTC
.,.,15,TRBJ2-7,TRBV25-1,CASSEFGGGRYEQYF,TGTGCCAGCAGTGAATTTGGAGGGGGCCGTTACGAGCAGTACTTC
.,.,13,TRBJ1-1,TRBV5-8,CASSLDRNTEAFF,TGTGCCAGCAGCTTGGATAGGAACACTGAAGCTTTCTTT
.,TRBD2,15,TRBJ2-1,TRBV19,CASSMRTLGGNEQFF,TGTGCCAGTAGTATGCGGACCCTCGGGGGGAATGAGCAGTTCTTC
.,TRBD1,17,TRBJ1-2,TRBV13,CASSPTGLRGPNYGYTF,TGTGCCAGCAGCCCCACTGGGTTAAGGGGGCCTAACTATGGCTACACCTTC
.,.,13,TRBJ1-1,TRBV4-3,CASSQDRRTEAFF,TGCGCCAGCAGCCAGGACCGGAGGACTGAAGCTTTCTTT
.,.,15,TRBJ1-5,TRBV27,CASSHQAPGNQPQHF,TGTGCCAGCAGCCACCAAGCGCCTGGCAATCAGCCCCAGCATTTT
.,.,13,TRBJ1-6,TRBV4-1,CASSQEVNSPLHF,TGCGCCAGCAGCCAGGAGGTTAACTCACCCCTCCACTTT
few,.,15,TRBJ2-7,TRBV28,CASSRGATFSYEQYF,TGTGCCAGCAGCCGGGGAGCCACATTTTCCTACGAGCAGTACTTC
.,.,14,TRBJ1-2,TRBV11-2,CASSLGSFRYGYTF,TGTGCCAGCAGCTTAGGTTCCTTCCGCTATGGCTACACCTTC
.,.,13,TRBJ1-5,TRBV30,CAWSSMRYEPQHF,TGTGCCTGGAGTAGTATGCGTTACGAGCCCCAGCATTTT
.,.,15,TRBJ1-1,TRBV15,CATSRGRGGNTEAFF,TGTGCCACCAGCAGAGGTAGGGGAGGGAACACTGAAGCTTTCTTT
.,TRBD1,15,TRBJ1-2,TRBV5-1,CASSLRDRGDYGYTF,TGCGCCAGCAGCTTGAGAGACAGGGGAGACTATGGCTACACCTTC
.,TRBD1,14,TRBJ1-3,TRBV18,CASSTGQGGNTIYF,TGTGCCAGCTCCACGGGACAGGGAGGAAACACCATATATTTT
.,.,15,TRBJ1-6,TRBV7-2,CASSLSYLSNSPLHF,TGTGCCAGCAGCCTAAGTTACCTATCTAATTCACCCCTCCACTTT
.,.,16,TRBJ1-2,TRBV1,CTSSQGVGVTNYGYTF,TGCACCAGCAGCCAAGGAGTAGGGGTCACCAACTATGGCTACACCTTC
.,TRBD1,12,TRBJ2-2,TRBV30,CSLYRGTGELFF,TGTAGTCTTTACAGGGGTACCGGGGAGCTGTTTTTT
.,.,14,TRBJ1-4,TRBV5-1,CASRPSGINEKLFF,TGCGCCAGCAGGCCTTCGGGGATTAATGAAAAACTGTTTTTT
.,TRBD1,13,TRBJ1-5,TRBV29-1,CSVGGTGGQPQHF,TGCAGCGTTGGGGGAACAGGGGGTCAGCCCCAGCATTTT
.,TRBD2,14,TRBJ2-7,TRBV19,CASSIASGAYEQYF,TGTGCCAGTAGTATTGCTAGCGGGGCCTACGAGCAGTACTTC
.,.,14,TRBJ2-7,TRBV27,CASSLKGTGYEQYF,TGTGCCAGCAGTTTAAAGGGTACGGGGTACGAGCAGTACTTC
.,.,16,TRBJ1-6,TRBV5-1,CASSADYHSYNSPLHF,TGCGCCAGCAGCGCGGACTACCACTCCTATAATTCACCCCTCCACTTT
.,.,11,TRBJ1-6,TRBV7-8,CASSLGTPLHF,TGTGCCAGCAGCCTCGGGACACCCCTCCACTTT
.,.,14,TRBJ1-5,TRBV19,CASSISNSNQPQHF,TGTGCCAGTAGTATCAGTAATAGCAATCAGCCCCAGCATTTT
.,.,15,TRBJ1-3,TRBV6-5,CASSYSGSSGNTIYF,TGTGCCAGCAGTTACTCGGGCAGCTCGGGAAACACCATATATTTT
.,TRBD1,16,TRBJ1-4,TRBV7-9,CASSWGQGATNEKLFF,TGTGCCAGCAGCTGGGGACAGGGGGCAACTAATGAAAAACTGTTTTTT
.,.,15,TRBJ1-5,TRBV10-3,CAISESFGRGFPQHF,TGTGCCATCAGTGAGTCTTTCGGCAGGGGATTTCCCCAGCATTTT
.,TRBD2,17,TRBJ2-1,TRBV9,CASSLSGGGLSYNEQFF,TGTGCCAGCAGCCTCAGTGGGGGGGGACTTTCCTACAATGAGCAGTTCTTC
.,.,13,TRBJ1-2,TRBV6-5,CASSRGPASGYTF,TGTGCCAGCAGCCGAGGTCCCGCCAGCGGCTACACCTTC
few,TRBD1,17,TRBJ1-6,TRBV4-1,CASSPTHDRVYNSPLHF,TGCGCCAGCAGCCCAACCCACGACAGGGTGTATAATTCACCCCTCCACTTT
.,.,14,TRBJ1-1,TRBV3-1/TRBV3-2,CASSPTGYNTEAFF,TGTGCCAGCAGCCCAACAGGGTACAACACTGAAGCTTTCTTT
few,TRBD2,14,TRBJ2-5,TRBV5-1,CASSWTSGGETQYF,TGCGCCAGCAGCTGGACTAGCGGGGGAGAGACCCAGTACTTC
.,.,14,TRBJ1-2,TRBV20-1,CSATDTLGGYGYTF,TGCAGTGCTACTGACACCCTGGGAGGGTATGGCTACACCTTC
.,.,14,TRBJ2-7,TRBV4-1,CASSQVAGSQTQYF,TGCGCCAGCAGCCAAGTCGCGGGGTCCCAAACCCAGTACTTC
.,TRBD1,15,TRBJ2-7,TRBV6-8,CASNPPGQGPYEQYF,TGTGCCAGCAATCCTCCGGGACAGGGGCCCTACGAGCAGTACTTC
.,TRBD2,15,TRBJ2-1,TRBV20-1,CSASTLAGIRGEQFF,TGCAGTGCTAGTACGCTAGCGGGGATCCGGGGTGAGCAGTTCTTC
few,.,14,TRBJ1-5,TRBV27,CASRQVGGGQPQHF,TGTGCCAGCAGGCAAGTGGGAGGGGGGCAGCCCCAGCATTTT
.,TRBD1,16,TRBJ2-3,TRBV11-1,CASSLGQAPRTDTQYF,TGTGCCAGCAGCTTGGGACAGGCTCCACGCACAGATACGCAGTATTTT
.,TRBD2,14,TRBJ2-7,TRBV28,CASNVFSGREEQYF,TGTGCCAGCAACGTATTTAGCGGGAGGGAAGAGCAGTACTTC
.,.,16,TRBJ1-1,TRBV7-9,CASSPPGGHLGTEAFF,TGTGCCAGCAGCCCCCCCGGGGGGCACTTAGGAACTGAAGCTTTCTTT
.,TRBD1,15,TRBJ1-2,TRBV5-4,CASSLEWGQGSGYTF,TGTGCCAGCAGCTTGGAATGGGGACAGGGCAGTGGCTACACCTTC
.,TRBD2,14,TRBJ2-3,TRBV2,CASSGTSVVDTQYF,TGTGCCAGCAGTGGTACTAGCGTAGTAGATACGCAGTATTTT
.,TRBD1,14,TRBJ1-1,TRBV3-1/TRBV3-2,CASSQQGQALEAFF,TGTGCCAGCAGCCAACAGGGACAGGCCCTTGAAGCTTTCTTT
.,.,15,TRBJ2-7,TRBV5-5,CASSLVGTGDYEQYF,TGTGCCAGCAGCTTGGTAGGGACGGGGGACTACGAGCAGTACTTC
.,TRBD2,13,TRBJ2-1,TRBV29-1,CSVVFSGSNEQFF,TGCAGCGTTGTTTTTAGCGGGAGCAATGAGCAGTTCTTC
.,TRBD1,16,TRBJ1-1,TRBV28,CASSLGQGVSNTEAFF,TGTGCCAGCAGTTTGGGACAGGGGGTTTCGAACACTGAAGCTTTCTTT